Sequencing of this TCR beta chain was carried out in a study of T-cell memory formation after mild COVID-19. Study overall: For the most part, TCR clusters were specific to one donor.

TCRdb re-called the 5' RACE reads through MiXCR, storing one row per CDR3 protein. The sample has 470,000 or so distinct CDR3 sequences; 15% to 20% are singletons. Notes on this clonotype: Its antigen is still unknown.

Study results and limitations: CD4+ clones that contracted lay mainly in CM and EM; CD8+ ones lay in EMRA. Researchers found some responding clones in pre-infection memory, a sign that cross-reactive memory joined. The study found balanced CD4/CD8 in clones contracting day 15 to 85 and a CD4+ lean in later expanders.

The clonotype was recovered from an adult woman who had mild COVID-19 (a few samples of this study predate the infection). Cell type and time point are not known. Sequenced input: PBMCs or a T cell subset sorted from them (not recorded which).

CDR3 sequence (DNA): TGTGCCAGCAGTTTATGGACTAGCGGGCGGTGGGATACGCAGTATTTT. Protein sequence: CASSLWTSGRWDTQYF. The V gene is TRBV12-3 or TRBV12-4, the J gene TRBJ2-3; 11 bases agree with TRBD2. This CDR3 is built from 16 residues. After removal of 2 bases from V and 6 bases from J, the junction contained 7 bases not matched to a gene.